This T cell receptor (beta chain) was found in a study of regulatory T cells in long-lasting Graves disease. Arm-PCR of CDR3 regions and iRepertoire HTBI primers were used to build TCR beta libraries. TCRdb redid the calling of the multiplex PCR reads with MiXCR, one entry per CDR3 protein. The sample lists around 450,000 distinct CDR3 sequences, 20% to 25% occurring once. This sample's time point: persistent/refractory GD, antithyroid drugs over 5 years with positive TRAb. PBMCs were the source of the RNA used for TCR sequencing. Broader study findings: Persistent Graves' patients showed less TCR diversity than newly diagnosed patients showed.

Of note for this clonotype: What it binds is not known.

Per germline, CDR1 MGHRA and CDR2 YSYEKL. Trimming at V came to 2 bases and at J to 6 bases, leaving 8 bases not matched to a gene. The CDR3 runs 16 residues. The sequencing here drew on peripheral blood mononuclear cells (PBMCs), taken when the disease was refractory, from a patient treated with antithyroid drugs. The clonotype originates from a female donor with Graves disease. The chain couples TRBV4-1 to TRBJ1-5, with TRBD1 matching 9 bases. CDR3 nucleotides: TGCGCCAGCAGCCAACATTTACAGGGGGCCGGTCAGCCCCAGCATTTT. This codes for CASSQHLQGAGQPQHF.